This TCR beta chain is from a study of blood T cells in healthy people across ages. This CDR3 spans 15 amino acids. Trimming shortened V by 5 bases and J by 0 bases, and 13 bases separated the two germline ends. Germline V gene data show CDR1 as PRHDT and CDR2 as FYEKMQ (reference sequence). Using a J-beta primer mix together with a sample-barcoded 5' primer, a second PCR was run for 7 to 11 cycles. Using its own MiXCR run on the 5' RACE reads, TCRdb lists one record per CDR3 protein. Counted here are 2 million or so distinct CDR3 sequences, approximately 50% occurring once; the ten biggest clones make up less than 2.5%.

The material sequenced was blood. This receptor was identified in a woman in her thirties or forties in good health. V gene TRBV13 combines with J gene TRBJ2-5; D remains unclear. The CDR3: CASSAYGPDQETQYF. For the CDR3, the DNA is TGTGCCAGCAGCGCGTACGGGCCGGACCAAGAGACCCAGTACTTC.